The present entry profiles one T cell receptor (beta chain) with its context. As yet, its antigen is unknown. A linear amplification protocol produced the TCR libraries from about 450 ng of total RNA. TCRdb re-analysed the reads in MiXCR, keeping a single row per CDR3 protein. The sample has 150,000 to 200,000 distinct CDR3 sequences, around 80% seen once. This entry belongs to a study of healthy donors' naive CD4 and CD8 T cells. General study results and limits: A reported CD4+/CD8+ bias affected most V and J genes in naive cells. Positive CDR3 charge linked to CD4+ cells, negative to CD8+ cells.

Trimming shortened V by 2 bases and J by 4 bases, and 16 bases separated the two germline ends. Looked up from germline, CDR1 is SQVTM and CDR2 is ANQGSEA. This CDR3 contains 15 residues. The rearrangement uses TRBV29-1 and TRBJ2-3, with D possibly matching TRBD2 (5 bases). Material: naive CD4+ and CD8+ T cells sorted from blood, pooled from several donors. This sequence originates from a pool of human donors in good health; the sample pools cells from several healthy donors. DNA of the CDR3: TGCAGCGTTGAATCGATCGGGATGAGATCAGATACGCAGTATTTT. Protein sequence: CSVESIGMRSDTQYF.